Listed below are T cell receptor beta chains from one sample, sequenced in a study of shared clonotypes between healthy human individuals. Sequencing was performed with immunoSEQ multiplex PCR; in TCRdb, only in-frame clones are kept and a portion is missing. The sample includes more than 2,000,000 clones, over 85% of them seen just once. The material sequenced was naive CD4+ T cells sorted from blood. All receptors come from a man younger than 30 in good health. Both conserved end residues are part of each CDR3. Fields, in order: V gene, CDR3 protein.

V gene: TRBV25-1
CDR3 protein: CASSEQTLPGELFF

V gene: TRBV28
CDR3 protein: CASSPSGGAIYEQYF

V gene: TRBV4-3
CDR3 protein: CASSQATGVRGTDTQYF

V gene: TRBV5-1
CDR3 protein: CASSKGQGVYNEQFF

V gene: TRBV5-1
CDR3 protein: CASSSNPGVGADTQYF

V gene: TRBV18
CDR3 protein: CASSPGQGALQFF

V gene: TRBV7-6
CDR3 protein: CASSTAGRTETQYF

V gene: TRBV5-1
CDR3 protein: CASSFSRDYGYTF

V gene: TRBV5-4
CDR3 protein: CASSLGVGFEQYF

V gene: TRBV5-6
CDR3 protein: CASSFLQGNYGYTF

V gene: TRBV15
CDR3 protein: CATSRDRSVYTEAFF

V gene: TRBV6-4
CDR3 protein: CASSAGLADTDTQYF

V gene: TRBV5-1
CDR3 protein: CASSTGPGGNQPQHF

V gene: TRBV28
CDR3 protein: CASNDQDRNYGYTF

V gene: TRBV5-6
CDR3 protein: CASSLAGQPQHF

V gene: TRBV7-2
CDR3 protein: CASSFQGSSEPQHF

V gene: TRBV7-2
CDR3 protein: CASSFSTGSQETQYF

V gene: TRBV5-4
CDR3 protein: CASSFSGRGEDTQYF

V gene: TRBV9
CDR3 protein: CASSAQSGGAYEQYF

V gene: TRBV18
CDR3 protein: CASSPGLEETQYF